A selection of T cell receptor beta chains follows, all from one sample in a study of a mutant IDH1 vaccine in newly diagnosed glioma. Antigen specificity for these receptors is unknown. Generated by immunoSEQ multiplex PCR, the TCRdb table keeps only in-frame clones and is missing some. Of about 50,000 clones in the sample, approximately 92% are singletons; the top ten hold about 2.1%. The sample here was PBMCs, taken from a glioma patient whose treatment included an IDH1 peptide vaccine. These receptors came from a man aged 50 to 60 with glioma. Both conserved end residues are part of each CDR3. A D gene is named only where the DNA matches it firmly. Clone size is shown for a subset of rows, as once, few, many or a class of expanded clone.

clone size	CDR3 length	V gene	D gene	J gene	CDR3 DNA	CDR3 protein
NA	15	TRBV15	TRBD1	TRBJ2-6	TGTGCCACCAGCAGAACTCCGGGACAGTCAGGCGTCCTGACTTTC	CATSRTPGQSGVLTF
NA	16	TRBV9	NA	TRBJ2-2	TGTGCCAGCAGCGTAGTGCCGGGGAGGAGCACCGGGGAGCTGTTTTTT	CASSVVPGRSTGELFF
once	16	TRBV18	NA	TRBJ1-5	TGTGCCAGCTCACCCCCCGAGGGGAGAGGGGGTCAGCCCCAGCATTTT	CASSPPEGRGGQPQHF
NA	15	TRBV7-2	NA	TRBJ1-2	TGTGCCAGCAACCCAAACAGGGAAACCATCTATGGCTACACCTTC	CASNPNRETIYGYTF
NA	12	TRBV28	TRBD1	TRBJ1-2	TGTGCCAGCAAAAAGGGGGCGCAGAGCTACACCTTC	CASKKGAQSYTF
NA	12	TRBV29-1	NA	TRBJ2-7	TGCAGCGTTGGGGCGACCTTCTACGAGCAGTACTTC	CSVGATFYEQYF
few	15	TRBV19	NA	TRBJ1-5	TGTGCCAGTAGCGGGCGGCAGAATAGCAATCAGCCCCAGCATTTT	CASSGRQNSNQPQHF
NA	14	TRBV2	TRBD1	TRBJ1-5	TGTGCCAGCAGCCGGACAGGAAACAATCAGCCCCAGCATTTT	CASSRTGNNQPQHF
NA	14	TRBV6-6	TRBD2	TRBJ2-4	TGTGCCAGCAATCTTAGCGGGGCCAAAAACATTCAGTACTTC	CASNLSGAKNIQYF
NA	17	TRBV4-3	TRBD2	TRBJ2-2	TGCGCCAGCAGCCAAGATCGACCCGGGGGGGCCGCCGGGGAGCTGTTTTTT	CASSQDRPGGAAGELFF
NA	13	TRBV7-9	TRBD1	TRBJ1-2	TGTGCCAGCAGCCCCCGAACAGGGGGAGGCTACACCTTC	CASSPRTGGGYTF
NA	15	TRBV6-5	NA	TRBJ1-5	TGTGCCAGCAGTTACTCGAATCGGGGGGAAAAGCCCCAGCATTTT	CASSYSNRGEKPQHF
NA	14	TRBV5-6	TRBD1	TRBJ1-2	TGTGCCAGCAGCCTTTTCCGGGACAGGGGTGGCTACACCTTC	CASSLFRDRGGYTF
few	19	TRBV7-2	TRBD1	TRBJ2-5	TGTGCCAGCAGCTCGCCCTGGAGTCCGGACAGGACCGAACAAGAGACCCAGTACTTC	CASSSPWSPDRTEQETQYF
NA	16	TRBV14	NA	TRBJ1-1	TGTGCCAGCAGCTCAAAATTAGATACAGCGAACACTGAAGCTTTCTTT	CASSSKLDTANTEAFF
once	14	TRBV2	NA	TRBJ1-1	TGTGCCAGCAGTGTCCGGAGTGGGAACACTGAAGCTTTCTTT	CASSVRSGNTEAFF
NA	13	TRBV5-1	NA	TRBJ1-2	TGCGCCAGCAGCTTCAGAGCAGACTATGGCTACACCTTC	CASSFRADYGYTF
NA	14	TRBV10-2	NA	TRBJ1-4	TGCGCCAGCAGCAACAGCGCAACTAATGAAAAACTGTTTTTT	CASSNSATNEKLFF
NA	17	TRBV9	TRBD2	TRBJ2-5	TGTGCCAGCAGCGTAGAAATGGGACTAGCGGGACAAGAGACCCAGTACTTC	CASSVEMGLAGQETQYF
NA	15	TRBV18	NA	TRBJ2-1	TGTGCCAGCTCACCAACTCCGGGGTCATACAATGAGCAGTTCTTC	CASSPTPGSYNEQFF
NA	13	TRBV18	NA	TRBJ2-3	TGTGCCAGCCCAGGGAAATACACAGATACGCAGTATTTT	CASPGKYTDTQYF
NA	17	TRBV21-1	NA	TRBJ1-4	TGTGCCAGCAGCAAAGATTGGGGGACGGCACCGAATGAAAAACTGTTTTTT	CASSKDWGTAPNEKLFF
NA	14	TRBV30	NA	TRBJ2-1	TGTGCCTGGAGTGTACGGAGCTCCTACAATGAGCAGTTCTTC	CAWSVRSSYNEQFF
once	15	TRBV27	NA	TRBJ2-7	TGTGCCAGCAGTTTAGTGTCGGGGGCAAGCTACGAGCAGTACTTC	CASSLVSGASYEQYF
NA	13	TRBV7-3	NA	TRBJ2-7	TGTGCCAGCAGCTTAGGGAGATCCTACGAGCAGTACTTC	CASSLGRSYEQYF
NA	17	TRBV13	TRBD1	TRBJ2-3	TGTGCCAGCAGCTCCAGACAGGGTGAGGCCCACACAGATACGCAGTATTTT	CASSSRQGEAHTDTQYF
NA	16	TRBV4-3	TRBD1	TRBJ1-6	TGCGCCAGCAGCCACTCGACAGGGGGAGTGAATTCACCCCTCCACTTT	CASSHSTGGVNSPLHF
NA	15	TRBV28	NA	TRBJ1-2	TGTGCCAGCAGTTCCCCGCGCATCCTCCGCTATGGCTACACCTTC	CASSSPRILRYGYTF
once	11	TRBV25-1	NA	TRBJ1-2	TGTGCCAGCAGCCAGGGGTATGGCTACACCTTC	CASSQGYGYTF
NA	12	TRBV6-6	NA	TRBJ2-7	TGTGCCATCCGGGACGGCACCTACGAGCAGTACTTC	CAIRDGTYEQYF
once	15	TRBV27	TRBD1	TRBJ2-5	TGTGCCAGCAGTTTCCGGGACAGGGGGCGAGAGACCCAGTACTTC	CASSFRDRGRETQYF
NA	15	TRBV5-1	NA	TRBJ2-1	TGCGCCAGCAGCTCAGGGATGGGTATTTACAATGAGCAGTTCTTC	CASSSGMGIYNEQFF
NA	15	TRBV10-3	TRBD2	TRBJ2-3	TGTGCCATCAGTGAAGGGGGGACTAGCGCAGATACGCAGTATTTT	CAISEGGTSADTQYF
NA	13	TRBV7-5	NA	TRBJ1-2	TGTGCCAGAAGCTTCGCCGTTAACTATGGCTACACCTTC	CARSFAVNYGYTF
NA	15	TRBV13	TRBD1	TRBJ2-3	TGTGCCAGCAGCGGGGACAGGGGGCAAGCAGATACGCAGTATTTT	CASSGDRGQADTQYF
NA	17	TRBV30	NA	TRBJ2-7	TGTGCCTGGAGTGTAGGGGGGGTGGAGCGGGATTCGGCCGAGCAGTACTTC	CAWSVGGVERDSAEQYF
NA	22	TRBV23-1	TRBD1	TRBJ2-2	TGCGCCAGCAGTCAATCGAAGAGGGGGCAGGACAGGCCACACTTGAGGACCGGGGAGCTGTTTTTT	CASSQSKRGQDRPHLRTGELFF
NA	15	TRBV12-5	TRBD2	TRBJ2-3	TGTGCTAGTGCCTCACTAGCGGGGGGGTCACATACGCAGTATTTT	CASASLAGGSHTQYF
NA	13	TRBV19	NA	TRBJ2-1	TGTGCCAGTAGTATGAACAGGGAAGATGAGCAGTTCTTC	CASSMNREDEQFF
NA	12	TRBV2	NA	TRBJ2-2	TGTGCCAGCATAGAGCGCTCGGGGGAGCTGTTTTTT	CASIERSGELFF
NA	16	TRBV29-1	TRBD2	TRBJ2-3	TGCAGCGTTGAAGATGGGAGCGGGAGTACCGAAGATACGCAGTATTTT	CSVEDGSGSTEDTQYF
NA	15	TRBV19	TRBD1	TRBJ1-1	TGTGCCAGTAGTCTCGGACAGGGGGCTCTAGCTGAAGCTTTCTTT	CASSLGQGALAEAFF
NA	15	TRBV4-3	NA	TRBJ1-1	TGCGCCAGCAGCCTAGGGGGGGCCATGAACACTGAAGCTTTCTTT	CASSLGGAMNTEAFF
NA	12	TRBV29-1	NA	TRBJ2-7	TGCAGCGTTGAAGATCTGGGGGTCGAGCAGTACTTC	CSVEDLGVEQYF
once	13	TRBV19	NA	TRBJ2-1	TGTGCCAGTAGTATGCAACGAGGTAATGAGCAGTTCTTC	CASSMQRGNEQFF
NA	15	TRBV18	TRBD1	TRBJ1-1	TGTGCCAGCTCACCTCGGACAGGGCAAGACACTGAAGCTTTCTTT	CASSPRTGQDTEAFF
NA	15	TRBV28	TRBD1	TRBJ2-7	TGTGCCAGCAGACAACCGGGACAGGGGAGCAACGAGCAGTACTTC	CASRQPGQGSNEQYF
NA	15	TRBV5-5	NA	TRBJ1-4	TGTGCCAGCAGCTTGGCTGCGGCCCCAGGGGAAAAACTGTTTTTT	CASSLAAAPGEKLFF
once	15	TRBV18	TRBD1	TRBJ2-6	TGTGCCAGCTCACTGGACAGGCTGAGCGCCAACGTCCTGACTTTC	CASSLDRLSANVLTF
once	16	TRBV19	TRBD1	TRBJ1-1	TGTGCCAGTAGTCAACGGACAGGGGGCGCGAACACTGAAGCTTTCTTT	CASSQRTGGANTEAFF
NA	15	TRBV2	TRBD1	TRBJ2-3	TGTGCCAGCAGGGTATATGGACAGGGCCAAGATACGCAGTATTTT	CASRVYGQGQDTQYF
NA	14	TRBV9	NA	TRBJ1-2	TGTGCCAGCAGCGTATCTGAAGGGAAGGATCGCTACACCTTC	CASSVSEGKDRYTF
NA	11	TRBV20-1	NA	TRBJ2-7	TGCAGTCCAAGGGGGGGCGGCGAGCAGTACTTC	CSPRGGGEQYF